This note documents a single TCR beta chain sequence. Antigen: not known. These data are taken from a study of OX40 agonist ivuxolimab in advanced cancers. About the study: Dose-escalation cases comprised hepatocellular carcinoma, melanoma, renal cell or head and neck cancer. The study reported partial responses in three patients: one hepatocellular carcinoma, two cutaneous melanoma.

General study points: Clonal expansion in partial responders at 0.1-3.0 mg/kg ranked among the lowest. There was clonal expansion of CD4+ and CD8+ blood T cells by week 6 at 0.1 to 3.0 mg/kg.

This table comes from immunoSEQ multiplex PCR, and its TCRdb copy is limited to in-frame clones, with some not included. Here the sample spans nearly 80,000 clones, 90% being singletons. V lost 1 base, J lost 7 bases, and 11 bases stayed unmatched. Looked up from germline, CDR1 is LNHNV and CDR2 is YYDKDF (reference sequence). The CDR3 consists of 18 residues. The V call is TRBV15, the J call TRBJ1-6, with 9 bases identical to TRBD1. The clonotype comes from an adult with an advanced solid tumor such as melanoma, head and neck, liver or kidney cancer. This specimen was CD4+ or CD8+ T cells sorted from blood, taken in a trial of the OX40 agonist ivuxolimab. CDR3 nucleotide sequence: TGTGCCACCAGCAGAGGGCCCGGGCCGACAGGGGGAAATTCACCCCTCCACTTT. Translating it yields CATSRGPGPTGGNSPLHF.